Reported below is one TCR beta chain. Its specificity is unknown. This sample is part of a study of T-cell memory formation after mild COVID-19. The overall study: TCR clusters were mostly confined to one donor each.

This CDR3 has 13 amino acids. Trimming stripped 5 bases from V and 4 bases from J, with 11 bases between. The germline V gene has CDR1 MNHEY and CDR2 SVGAGI. Whole-study results and caveats: In pre-infection memory, a portion of responding clones appeared, which suggested that cross-reactive memory joined. Later expanders leaned toward CD4+, whereas clones contracting from day 15 to 85 were balanced CD4/CD8. Shrinking CD4+ clones resided mostly in CM and EM, and CD8+ ones in EMRA.

TCRdb independently ran MiXCR on the 5' RACE reads; one entry per CDR3 protein. Among approximately 340,000 distinct CDR3 sequences listed, 13% were seen once. V is TRBV6-5 and J is TRBJ1-1; D is unclear. Material for sequencing was PBMCs or a T cell subset sorted from them (not recorded which). The TCR sequence derives from a young man who had mild COVID-19 (a few samples of this study predate the infection). Cell type and time point are not known. This CDR3 reads CASSVHTSTEAFF. The CDR3 region has the DNA TGTGCCAGCAGTGTCCACACTTCCACTGAAGCTTTCTTT.